This T cell receptor (beta chain) emerged from a study of Ad26.COV2.S vaccination and SARS-CoV-2 variants. In the study overall: Ad26.COV2.S shots went into the muscle once or twice, 56 days apart. Points from the study as a whole: Similar non-spike TCR breadth was observed in recipients of vaccine and of placebo. Analyses that measured TCR breadth and depth may have underestimated total T cell responses.

About this clone itself: What it recognizes is unknown. At one boundary the junction diverges from the germline segment, which might be a read error.

The CDR3 extends over 13 amino acids. Sequenced by immunoSEQ multiplex PCR; TCRdb stores in-frame clones only, minus some. The profile shows some 340,000 clones, roughly 84% of them singletons. Indicated treatment: 15 to 20 received Ad26.COV2.S at low or high dose, single or two shots; a few received placebo; per-sample allocation not given. The investigators took samples on day 63 after the first vaccine or placebo injection. An 18-55-year-old adult in Boston served as donor. This material consisted of peripheral blood, taken in a trial of Ad26.COV2.S vaccine versus placebo. The gene calls are TRBV12-3 or TRBV12-4 and TRBJ1-3; the D gene is possibly TRBD1 (5 bases). The sequence came from a person aged 18 to 59 who received the Ad26.COV2.S COVID-19 vaccine or a placebo. CDR3 sequence reads: CASKAAAGVVPGF. In nucleotides, the CDR3 is TGTGCCAGCAAAGCGGCCGCGGGGGTCGTCCCGGGCTTT.